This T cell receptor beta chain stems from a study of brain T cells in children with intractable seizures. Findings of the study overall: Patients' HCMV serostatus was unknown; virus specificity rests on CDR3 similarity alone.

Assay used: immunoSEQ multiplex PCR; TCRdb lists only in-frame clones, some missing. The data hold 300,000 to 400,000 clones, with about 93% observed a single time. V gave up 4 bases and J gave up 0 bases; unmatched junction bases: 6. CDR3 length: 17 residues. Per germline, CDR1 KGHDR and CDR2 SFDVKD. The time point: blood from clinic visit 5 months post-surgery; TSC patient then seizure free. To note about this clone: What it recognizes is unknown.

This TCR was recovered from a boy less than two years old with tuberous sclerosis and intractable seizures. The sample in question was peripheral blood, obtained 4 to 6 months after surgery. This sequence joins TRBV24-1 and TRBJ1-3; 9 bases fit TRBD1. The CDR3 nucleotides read TGTGCCACCAGTGAAGGGGACAGGGAGTTCTCTGGAAACACCATATATTTT. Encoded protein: CATSEGDREFSGNTIYF.